This is a list of T cell receptor beta chains from one sample in a study of blood T cells in healthy people across ages. TCRdb passed the 5' RACE reads through MiXCR, listing each CDR3 protein once. Here the sample spans around 690,000 distinct CDR3 sequences, approximately 59% being singletons. Sequenced material: blood. The receptor set was obtained from a man in his 60s in good health. Both conserved end residues are part of each CDR3. Each record gives: D gene, J gene, clone size, V gene, CDR3 protein, CDR3 DNA. A D gene is named only where the DNA matches it firmly. Part of the rows lack a size; the others show once, few, many or a class for expanded clones.

>.|TRBJ1-4|.|TRBV7-9
CASSLTAGAEKLFF
TGTGCCAGCAGCTTAACGGCAGGCGCAGAAAAACTGTTTTTT
>.|TRBJ2-7|.|TRBV3-1
CASSQDIAVSYEQYF
TGTGCCAGCAGCCAAGATATCGCCGTCTCCTACGAGCAGTACTTC
>.|TRBJ2-7|few|TRBV5-1
CASSSTTQGNEQYF
TGCGCCAGCAGCTCAACCACGCAGGGCAACGAGCAGTACTTC
>TRBD2|TRBJ2-7|.|TRBV5-1
CASSLEASGGAGSYEQYF
TGCGCCAGCAGCTTGGAGGCTAGCGGGGGGGCCGGCTCCTACGAGCAGTACTTC
>.|TRBJ1-1|.|TRBV7-2
CASRQGARAPPEAFF
TGTGCCAGCAGGCAAGGGGCCAGGGCCCCCCCTGAAGCTTTCTTT
>.|TRBJ2-7|once|TRBV6-4
CASSPRWKCYEQYF
TGTGCCAGCAGCCCACGGTGGAAGTGCTACGAGCAGTACTTC
>.|TRBJ1-2|.|TRBV7-2
CASSRGLIGHNYGYTF
TGTGCCAGCAGCCGCGGACTTATAGGTCATAACTATGGCTACACCTTC
>.|TRBJ2-4|few|TRBV7-9
CASSLGATPRRDIQYF
TGTGCCAGCAGCTTAGGGGCGACCCCCCGGCGGGACATTCAGTACTTC
>.|TRBJ2-6|.|TRBV11-2
CASSSATFPNVLTF
TGTGCCAGCAGCTCAGCGACGTTTCCCAACGTCCTGACTTTC
>TRBD1|TRBJ1-2|few|TRBV20-1
CSAKGDSLGANYGYTF
TGCAGTGCTAAAGGGGACAGCCTGGGAGCTAACTATGGCTACACCTTC
>.|TRBJ1-2|few|TRBV6-6
CASRPQDTNYGYTF
TGTGCCAGCAGGCCCCAAGACACCAACTATGGCTACACCTTC
>TRBD2|TRBJ2-5|.|TRBV2
CASHLAAQETQYF
TGTGCCAGCCACCTAGCGGCCCAAGAGACCCAGTACTTC
>TRBD1|TRBJ2-6|.|TRBV9
CASSVPRTGSPGANVLTF
TGTGCCAGCAGCGTCCCCCGGACAGGGAGCCCTGGGGCCAACGTCCTGACTTTC
>TRBD1|TRBJ2-1|few|TRBV12-3/TRBV12-4
CASSSQDRGILFF
TGTGCCAGCAGTTCCCAGGACAGGGGGATACTGTTCTTC
>.|TRBJ2-3|once|TRBV5-1
CASSLEAGTTGTQYF
TGCGCCAGCAGCTTGGAAGCAGGGACCACAGGTACGCAGTATTTT
>.|TRBJ2-1|.|TRBV7-6
CASSLALTGSSNEQFF
TGTGCCAGCAGCTTAGCACTTACAGGGTCGAGCAATGAGCAGTTCTTC
>.|TRBJ2-2|once|TRBV6-1
CASRARARTTSTGELFF
TGTGCCAGCAGGGCGCGAGCCCGGACAACGAGCACCGGGGAGCTGTTTTTT
>.|TRBJ1-1|.|TRBV6-1
CASRTLRTVNTEAFF
TGTGCCAGCAGGACATTACGGACAGTGAACACTGAAGCTTTCTTT
>.|TRBJ1-6|few|TRBV5-4
CASSLRADNSPLHF
TGTGCCAGCAGCCTACGGGCAGATAATTCACCCCTCCACTTT
>.|TRBJ1-2|.|TRBV20-1
CSASGTDLYGYTF
TGCAGTGCTAGTGGGACCGACCTCTATGGCTACACCTTC
>TRBD1|TRBJ2-1|.|TRBV2
CAGRADRGNYNEQFF
TGTGCCGGCAGAGCCGACAGGGGGAATTACAATGAGCAGTTCTTC
>TRBD1|TRBJ2-7|.|TRBV7-2
CASSPSLGQGNEQYF
TGTGCCAGCAGCCCCTCCCTCGGACAGGGGAACGAGCAGTACTTC
>TRBD1|TRBJ1-2|few|TRBV29-1
CSVEGGTGVGYTF
TGCAGCGTTGAAGGGGGGACAGGGGTTGGCTACACCTTC
>.|TRBJ2-7|few|TRBV6-2/TRBV6-3
CASSFHSPYEQYF
TGTGCCAGCAGTTTTCATAGCCCCTACGAGCAGTACTTC
>.|TRBJ2-5|few|TRBV28
CASRGGGLETQYF
TGTGCCAGCAGAGGGGGGGGGCTTGAGACCCAGTACTTC
>.|TRBJ1-2|.|TRBV11-2
CASSLHLTTVHGYTF
TGTGCCAGCAGCCTCCATTTGACTACAGTACATGGCTACACCTTC
>TRBD2|TRBJ2-1|.|TRBV20-1
CSARSGTSDYNEQFF
TGCAGTGCTAGGTCCGGGACTAGCGACTACAATGAGCAGTTCTTC
>.|TRBJ2-7|.|TRBV20-1
CSARAVAPSYEQYF
TGCAGTGCTAGAGCAGTGGCCCCTTCCTACGAGCAGTACTTC
>TRBD1|TRBJ1-6|few|TRBV29-1
CSVLQGAGSPLHF
TGCAGCGTCCTACAGGGGGCTGGCTCACCCCTCCACTTT
>.|TRBJ2-5|.|TRBV19
CASSNQRQETQYF
TGTGCCAGTAGTAACCAGCGTCAAGAGACCCAGTACTTC
>TRBD1|TRBJ1-5|.|TRBV25-1
CASSEYLVTGQPNQPQHF
TGTGCCAGCAGTGAATATTTGGTAACGGGACAGCCCAATCAGCCCCAGCATTTT
>TRBD1|TRBJ1-3|.|TRBV29-1
CSVEDPQGRGNTIYF
TGCAGCGTCGAAGACCCACAGGGGCGCGGAAACACCATATATTTT
>TRBD1|TRBJ1-2|few|TRBV20-1
CSARPRDSYGYTF
TGCAGTGCCAGACCAAGGGACAGCTATGGCTACACCTTC
>.|TRBJ1-1|.|TRBV20-1
CSAEEGLSFHTEAFF
TGCAGTGCCGAAGAGGGACTTTCCTTCCACACTGAAGCTTTCTTT
>.|TRBJ1-6|once|TRBV5-5
CASSLGPVEPLHF
TGTGCCAGCAGCCTAGGGCCGGTTGAACCCCTCCACTTT
>TRBD1|TRBJ1-5|.|TRBV29-1
CSVGQGGNQPQHF
TGCAGCGTTGGCCAGGGGGGCAATCAGCCCCAGCATTTT
>TRBD1|TRBJ1-5|.|TRBV10-1
CASSEWVGQGPEGRNQPQHF
TGCGCCAGCAGTGAGTGGGTGGGACAGGGGCCCGAGGGGCGCAATCAGCCCCAGCATTTT
>.|TRBJ2-3|once|TRBV7-8
CASSYSRGAYLDTQYF
TGTGCCAGCAGTTACTCCCGGGGGGCTTATTTAGATACGCAGTATTTT